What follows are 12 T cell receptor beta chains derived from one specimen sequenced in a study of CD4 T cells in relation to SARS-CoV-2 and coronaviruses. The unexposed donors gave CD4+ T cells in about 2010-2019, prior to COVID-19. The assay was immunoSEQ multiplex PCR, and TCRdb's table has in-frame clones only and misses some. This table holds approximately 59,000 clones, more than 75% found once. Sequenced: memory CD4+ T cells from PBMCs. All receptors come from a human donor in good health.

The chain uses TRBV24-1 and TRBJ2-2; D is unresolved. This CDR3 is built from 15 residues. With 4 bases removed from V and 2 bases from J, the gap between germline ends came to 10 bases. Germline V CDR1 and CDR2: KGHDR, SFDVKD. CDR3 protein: CATSDIHQNTGELFF. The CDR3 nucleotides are TGTGCCACCAGTGACATACACCAAAACACCGGGGAGCTGTTTTTT.

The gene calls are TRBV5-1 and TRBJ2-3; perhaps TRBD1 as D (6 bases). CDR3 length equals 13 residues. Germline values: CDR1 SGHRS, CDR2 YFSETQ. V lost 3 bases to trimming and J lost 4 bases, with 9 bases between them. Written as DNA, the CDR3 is TGCGCCAGCAGCTCCAGGGGCGCAGATACGCAGTATTTT. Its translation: CASSSRGADTQYF.

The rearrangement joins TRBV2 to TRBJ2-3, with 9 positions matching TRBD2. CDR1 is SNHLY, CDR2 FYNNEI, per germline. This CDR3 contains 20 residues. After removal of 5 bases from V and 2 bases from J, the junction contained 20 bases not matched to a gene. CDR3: CASSHIAGPGTSRFTDTQYF. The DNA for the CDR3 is TGTGCCAGCAGTCATATCGCCGGACCCGGGACTAGCCGATTCACAGATACGCAGTATTTT.

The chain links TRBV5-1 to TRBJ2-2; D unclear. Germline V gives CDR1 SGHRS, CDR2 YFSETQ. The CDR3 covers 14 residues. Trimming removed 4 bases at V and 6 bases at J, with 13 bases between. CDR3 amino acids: CASSLGRLAGELFF. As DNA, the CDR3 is TGCGCCAGCAGCCTGGGCAGACTTGCCGGGGAGCTGTTTTTT.

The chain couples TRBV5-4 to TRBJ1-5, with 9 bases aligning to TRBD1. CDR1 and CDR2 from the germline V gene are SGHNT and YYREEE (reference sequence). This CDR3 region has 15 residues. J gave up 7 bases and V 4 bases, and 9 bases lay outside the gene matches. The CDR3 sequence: CASSKQGASGQPQHF. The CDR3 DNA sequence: TGTGCCAGCAGCAAACAGGGGGCGAGTGGGCAGCCCCAGCATTTT.

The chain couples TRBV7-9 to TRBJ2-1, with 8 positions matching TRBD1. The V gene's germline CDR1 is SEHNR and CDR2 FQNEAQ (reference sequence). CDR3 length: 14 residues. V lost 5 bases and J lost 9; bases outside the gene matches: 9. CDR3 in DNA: TGTGCCAGCAGCACAGCCGGGACAGGAGGTGAGCAGTTCTTC. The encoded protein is CASSTAGTGGEQFF.

The CDR3 nucleotides are TGTGCCATCAGCGGAGGGGATCAGCCCCAGCATTTT. Protein product: CAISGGDQPQHF. The V and J genes are TRBV10-3 and TRBJ1-5; perhaps TRBD1 as D (5 bases). V dropped 6 bases and J dropped 5 bases, with 8 bases sitting between them. CDR1 is ENHRY, CDR2 SYGVKD, per germline. The CDR3 has 12 residues.

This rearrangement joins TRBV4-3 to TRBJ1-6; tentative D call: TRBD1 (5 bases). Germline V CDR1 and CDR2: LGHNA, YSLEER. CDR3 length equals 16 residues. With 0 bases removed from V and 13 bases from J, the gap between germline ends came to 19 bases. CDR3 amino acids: CASSQDRGSGGSPLHF. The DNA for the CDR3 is TGCGCCAGCAGCCAAGATCGGGGTTCGGGGGGTTCTCCCCTCCACTTT.

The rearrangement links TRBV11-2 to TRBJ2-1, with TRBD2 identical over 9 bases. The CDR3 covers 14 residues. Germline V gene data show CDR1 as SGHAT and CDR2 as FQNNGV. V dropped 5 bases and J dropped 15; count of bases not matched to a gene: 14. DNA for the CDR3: TGTGCCAGCAGCCACAGGGTGGTAGCGGGGGAATCGTTCTTC. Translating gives CASSHRVVAGESFF.

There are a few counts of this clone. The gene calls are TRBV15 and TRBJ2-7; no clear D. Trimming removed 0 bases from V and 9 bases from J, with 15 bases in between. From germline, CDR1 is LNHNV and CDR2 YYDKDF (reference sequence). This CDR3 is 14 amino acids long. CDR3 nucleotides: TGTGCCACCAGCAGAGATCTCCAAGCTCTCGCGCAGTACTTC. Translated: CATSRDLQALAQYF. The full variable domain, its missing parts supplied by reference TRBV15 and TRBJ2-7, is DAMVIQNPRYQVTQFGKPVTLSCSQTLNHNVMYWYQQKSSQAPKLLFHYYDKDFNNEADTPDNFQSRRPNTSFCFLDIRSPGLGDTAMYLCATSRDLQALAQYFGPGTRLTVT.

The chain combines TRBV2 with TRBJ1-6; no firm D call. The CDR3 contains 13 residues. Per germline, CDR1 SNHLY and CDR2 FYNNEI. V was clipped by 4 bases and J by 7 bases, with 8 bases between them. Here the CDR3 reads CASSVYRNSPLHF. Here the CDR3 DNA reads TGTGCCAGCAGTGTCTACCGAAATTCACCCCTCCACTTT. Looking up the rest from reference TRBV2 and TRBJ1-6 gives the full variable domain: EPEVTQTPSHQVTQMGQEVILRCVPISNHLYFYWYRQILGQKVEFLVSFYNNEISEKSEIFDDQFSVERPDGSNFTLKIRSTKLEDSAMYFCASSVYRNSPLHFGNGTRLTVT.

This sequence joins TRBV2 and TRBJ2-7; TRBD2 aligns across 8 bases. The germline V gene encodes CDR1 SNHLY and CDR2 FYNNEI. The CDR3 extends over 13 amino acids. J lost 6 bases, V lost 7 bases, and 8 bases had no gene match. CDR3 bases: TGTGCCAGCACACTAGCGGAATCGGGCGAGCAGTACTTC. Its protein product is CASTLAESGEQYF.